This T cell receptor beta chain was found in a study of T-cell memory formation after mild COVID-19. Study-level findings and limits: Pre-infection memory held some responding clones, suggesting pre-existing cross-reactive T cells responded.

To note about this clonotype: What it binds is not known.

Germline V gene sequence: CDR1 SGHTA, CDR2 FQGTGA. Trimming took off 3 bases at V and 8 bases at J, with 20 bases between the two ends. The CDR3 length is 16 residues. With constant-segment primers, 5'RACE yielded cDNA libraries of TCR alpha and TCR beta that carried sample barcodes and UMIs. TCRdb reprocessed the 5' RACE reads with MiXCR, giving one entry per CDR3 protein. The table lists 350,000 to 500,000 distinct CDR3 sequences, 20% to 30% of them singletons. The sequenced sample consisted of PBMCs or a T cell subset sorted from them (not recorded which). This rearrangement joins TRBV7-3 to TRBJ2-1; D may correspond to TRBD1 or TRBD2 (5 bases each). This TCR was recovered from an adult woman who had mild COVID-19 (a few samples of this study predate the infection). Cell type and time point are not known. The CDR3 coding sequence is TGTGCCAGCAGCTTGAAACCCCGGGACCGGGGCTATGAGCAGTTCTTC. Amino acids: CASSLKPRDRGYEQFF.